The clone carrying this T cell receptor (beta chain) was picked up a small number of times. Its specificity is not known. CDR1 and CDR2 from the germline V gene are LGHNA and YNFKEQ. The CDR3 totals 18 residues. V was pared by 4 bases and J by 0 bases, with 19 bases between. The sample originates from a study of T cells in Graves' hyperthyroidism and ophthalmopathy. The overall study: The authors collected peripheral blood at initial diagnosis, before any treatment.

There were TCR beta CDR3 regions amplified from RNA transcripts. HTBI primers were used for first-round RT-PCR of the TCR CDR3. TCRdb itself ran the multiplex PCR reads through MiXCR, one entry per CDR3 protein. The data contain nearly 600,000 distinct CDR3 sequences, 13% to 15% of them singletons. General study findings and limits: Most thyroid-expanded clonotypes above 0.001 were also found in blood.

The source of this sequence is a woman between 18 and 29 years old with Graves' ophthalmopathy. Source material: blood. The chain has TRBV4-2 and TRBJ2-1; maybe TRBD2 (6 bases). CDR3 DNA sequence: TGTGCCAGCAGCCTACGGGGGTCATTTCCGAGCTCCTACAATGAGCAGTTCTTC. Translation: CASSLRGSFPSSYNEQFF.